This TCR beta chain was observed in a study of T cells after yellow fever vaccination. The TCR cDNA carried a universal primer site and UMIs from 5'RACE template switching. TCRdb reprocessed the 5' RACE reads via MiXCR and lists one record per CDR3 protein. The top ten hold around a sixth of the sample, which has a few hundred thousand distinct CDR3 sequences, about a sixth seen once. In regard to this clonotype: The target antigen is unknown.

Study observations and caveats: Although most clonotypes did not, a small share appeared in both CD4 and CD8 compartments. It was the secondary response that reached its peak faster, day 5 versus 15, but it was weaker. The presence of abundant clonotypes contaminating from the bulk population was possible in FACS-sorted repertoires.

The V and J ends lost 0 bases and 3 bases, in that order; junction bases with no gene match: 5. CDR1 and CDR2 (germline): SGHTA, FQGTGA. This CDR3 spans 17 amino acids. This receptor was obtained from a man aged 18-30 years who received the YFV17D yellow fever vaccine. The V call is TRBV7-3, the J call TRBJ2-3, with 11 bases lining up with TRBD1. The material sequenced was PBMCs, taken 5 days after the first yellow fever vaccination. The CDR3 DNA reads TGTGCCAGCAGCTTAACGGGACAGGGGGTTCTGACAGATACGCAGTATTTT. Protein sequence: CASSLTGQGVLTDTQYF.